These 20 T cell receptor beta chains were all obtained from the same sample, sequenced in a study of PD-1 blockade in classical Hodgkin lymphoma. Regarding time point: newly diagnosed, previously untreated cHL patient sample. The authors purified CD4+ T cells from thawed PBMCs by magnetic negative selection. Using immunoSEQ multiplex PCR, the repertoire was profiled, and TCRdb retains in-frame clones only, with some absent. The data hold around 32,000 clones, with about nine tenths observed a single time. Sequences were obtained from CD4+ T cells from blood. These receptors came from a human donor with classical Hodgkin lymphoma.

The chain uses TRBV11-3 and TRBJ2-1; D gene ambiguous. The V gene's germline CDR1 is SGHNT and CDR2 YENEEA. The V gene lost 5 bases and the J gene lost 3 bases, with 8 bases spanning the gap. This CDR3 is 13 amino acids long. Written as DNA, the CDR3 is TGTGCCAGCAGCCGGCGCAGCTACAATGAGCAGTTCTTC. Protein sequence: CASSRRSYNEQFF.

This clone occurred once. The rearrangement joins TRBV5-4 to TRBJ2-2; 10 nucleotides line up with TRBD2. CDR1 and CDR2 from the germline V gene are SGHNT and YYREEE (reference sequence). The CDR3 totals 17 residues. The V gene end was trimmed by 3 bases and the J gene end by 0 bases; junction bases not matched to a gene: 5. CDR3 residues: CASSSASGRPNTGELFF. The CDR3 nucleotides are TGTGCCAGCAGCTCGGCTAGCGGGAGACCGAACACCGGGGAGCTGTTTTTT.

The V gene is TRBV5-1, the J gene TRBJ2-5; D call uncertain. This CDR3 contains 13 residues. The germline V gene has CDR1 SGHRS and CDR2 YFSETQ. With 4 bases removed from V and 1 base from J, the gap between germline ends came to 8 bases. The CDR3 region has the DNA TGCGCCAGCAGCCCGTACATCCAAGAGACCCAGTACTTC. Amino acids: CASSPYIQETQYF.

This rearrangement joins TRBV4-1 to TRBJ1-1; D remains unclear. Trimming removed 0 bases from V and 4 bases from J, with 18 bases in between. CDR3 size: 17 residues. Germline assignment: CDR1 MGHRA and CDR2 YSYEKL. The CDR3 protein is CASSQDAQAMLGTEAFF. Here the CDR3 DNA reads TGCGCCAGCAGCCAAGACGCCCAGGCGATGTTGGGCACTGAAGCTTTCTTT.

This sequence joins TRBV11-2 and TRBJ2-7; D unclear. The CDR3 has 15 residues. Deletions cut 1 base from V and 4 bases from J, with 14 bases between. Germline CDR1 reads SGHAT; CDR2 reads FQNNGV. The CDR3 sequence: CASSLAPGGEYEQYV. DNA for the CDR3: TGTGCCAGCAGCTTAGCCCCCGGCGGAGAATACGAGCAGTACGTC.

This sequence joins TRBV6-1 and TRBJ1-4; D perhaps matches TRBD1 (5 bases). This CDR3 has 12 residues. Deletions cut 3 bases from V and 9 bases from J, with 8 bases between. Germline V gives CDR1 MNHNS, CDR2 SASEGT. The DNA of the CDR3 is TGTGCCAGCAGTGAGCAGGGCCAAAAACTGTTTTTT. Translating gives CASSEQGQKLFF.

Here the CDR3 reads CAIRGSDTQYF. The CDR3 DNA reads as TGTGCCATCAGGGGGTCAGATACGCAGTATTTT. The chain uses TRBV10-3 and TRBJ2-3; the D is unclear. The CDR3 loop spans 11 amino acids. With 6 bases removed from V and 4 bases from J, the gap between germline ends came to 5 bases. Per germline, CDR1 ENHRY and CDR2 SYGVKD.

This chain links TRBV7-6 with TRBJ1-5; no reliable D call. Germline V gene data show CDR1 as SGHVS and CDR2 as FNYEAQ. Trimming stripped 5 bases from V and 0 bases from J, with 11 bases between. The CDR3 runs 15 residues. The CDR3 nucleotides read TGTGCCAGCAGCCCGGACGGAAATAGCAATCAGCCCCAGCATTTT. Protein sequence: CASSPDGNSNQPQHF.

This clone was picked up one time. The CDR3 loop is CASSFIADTDTQYF. CDR3 bases: TGTGCCAGCAGCTTTATAGCGGACACAGATACGCAGTATTTT. The rearrangement joins TRBV5-8 to TRBJ2-3; tentatively, D is TRBD2 (6 bases). This CDR3 region has 14 residues. V dropped 2 bases and J dropped 2 bases, with 9 bases sitting between them. CDR1 is SGHTS, CDR2 YDEGEE, per germline.

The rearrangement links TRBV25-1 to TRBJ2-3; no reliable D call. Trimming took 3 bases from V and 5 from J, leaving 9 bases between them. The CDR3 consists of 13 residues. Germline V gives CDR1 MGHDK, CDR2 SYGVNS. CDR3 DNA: TGTGCCAGCAGTGAGTGGCTCGGAGATACGCAGTATTTT. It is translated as CASSEWLGDTQYF.

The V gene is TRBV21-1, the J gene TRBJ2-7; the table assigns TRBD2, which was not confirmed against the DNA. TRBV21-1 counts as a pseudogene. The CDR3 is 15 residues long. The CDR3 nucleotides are TGTGCCAGCAGCTCCCGGGCCCTGGAGGGCTACGAGCAGTACGTC. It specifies CASSSRALEGYEQYV.

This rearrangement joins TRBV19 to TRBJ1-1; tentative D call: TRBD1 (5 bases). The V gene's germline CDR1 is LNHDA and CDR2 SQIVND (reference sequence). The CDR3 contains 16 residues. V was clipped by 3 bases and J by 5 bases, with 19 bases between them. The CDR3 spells CASSMGDVGRGTEAFF. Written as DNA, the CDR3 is TGTGCCAGTAGTATGGGGGATGTGGGTCGGGGGACTGAAGCTTTCTTT.

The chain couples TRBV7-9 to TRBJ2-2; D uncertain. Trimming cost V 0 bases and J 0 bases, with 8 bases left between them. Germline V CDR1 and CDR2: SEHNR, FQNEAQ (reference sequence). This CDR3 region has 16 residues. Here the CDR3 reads CASSLAHIPNTGELFF. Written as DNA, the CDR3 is TGTGCCAGCAGCTTAGCGCACATACCGAACACCGGGGAGCTGTTTTTT.

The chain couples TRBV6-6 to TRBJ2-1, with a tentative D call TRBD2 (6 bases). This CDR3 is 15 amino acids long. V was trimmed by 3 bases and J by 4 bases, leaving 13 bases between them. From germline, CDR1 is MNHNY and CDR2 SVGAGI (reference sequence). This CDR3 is CASSYGEAGYNEQFF. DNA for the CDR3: TGTGCCAGCAGTTATGGAGAGGCGGGGTACAATGAGCAGTTCTTC.

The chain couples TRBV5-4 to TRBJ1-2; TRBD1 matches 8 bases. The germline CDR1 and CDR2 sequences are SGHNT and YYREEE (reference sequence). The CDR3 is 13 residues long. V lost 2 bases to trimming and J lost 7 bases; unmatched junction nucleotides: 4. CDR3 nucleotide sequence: TGTGCCAGCAGCTTTCCAGGGGGCGGTGGCTACACCTTC. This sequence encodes CASSFPGGGGYTF.

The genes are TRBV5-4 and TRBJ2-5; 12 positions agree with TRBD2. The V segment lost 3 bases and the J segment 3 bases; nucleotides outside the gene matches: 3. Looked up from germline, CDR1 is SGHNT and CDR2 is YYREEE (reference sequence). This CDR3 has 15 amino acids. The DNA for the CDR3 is TGTGCCAGCAGCTCCCCTAGCGGGAGGGAAGAGACCCAGTACTTC. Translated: CASSSPSGREETQYF.

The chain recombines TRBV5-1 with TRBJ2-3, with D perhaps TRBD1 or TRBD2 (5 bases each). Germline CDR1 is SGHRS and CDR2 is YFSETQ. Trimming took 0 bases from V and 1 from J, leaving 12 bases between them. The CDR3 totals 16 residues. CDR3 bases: TGCGCCAGCAGCTTGGGGGGCCAGGGAGGCACAGATACGCAGTATTTT. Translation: CASSLGGQGGTDTQYF.

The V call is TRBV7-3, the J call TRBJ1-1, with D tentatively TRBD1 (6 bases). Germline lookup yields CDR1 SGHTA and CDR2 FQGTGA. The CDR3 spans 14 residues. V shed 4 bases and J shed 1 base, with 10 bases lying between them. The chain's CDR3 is CASSSLGGNTEAFF. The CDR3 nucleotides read TGTGCCAGCAGCTCCCTAGGGGGGAACACTGAAGCTTTCTTT.

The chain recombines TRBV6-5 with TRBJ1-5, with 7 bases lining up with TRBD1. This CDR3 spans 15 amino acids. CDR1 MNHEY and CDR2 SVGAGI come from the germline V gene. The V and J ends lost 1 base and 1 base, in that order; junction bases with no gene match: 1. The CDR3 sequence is CASSYYRGSNQPQHF. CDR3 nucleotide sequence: TGTGCCAGCAGTTACTACAGGGGAAGCAATCAGCCCCAGCATTTT.

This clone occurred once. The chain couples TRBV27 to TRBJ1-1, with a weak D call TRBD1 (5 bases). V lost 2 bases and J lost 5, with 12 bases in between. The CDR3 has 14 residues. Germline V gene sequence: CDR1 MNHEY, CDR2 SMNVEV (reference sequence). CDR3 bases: TGTGCCAGCAGTTTACGTGGGGGGGGAACTGAAGCTTTCTTT. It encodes CASSLRGGGTEAFF.